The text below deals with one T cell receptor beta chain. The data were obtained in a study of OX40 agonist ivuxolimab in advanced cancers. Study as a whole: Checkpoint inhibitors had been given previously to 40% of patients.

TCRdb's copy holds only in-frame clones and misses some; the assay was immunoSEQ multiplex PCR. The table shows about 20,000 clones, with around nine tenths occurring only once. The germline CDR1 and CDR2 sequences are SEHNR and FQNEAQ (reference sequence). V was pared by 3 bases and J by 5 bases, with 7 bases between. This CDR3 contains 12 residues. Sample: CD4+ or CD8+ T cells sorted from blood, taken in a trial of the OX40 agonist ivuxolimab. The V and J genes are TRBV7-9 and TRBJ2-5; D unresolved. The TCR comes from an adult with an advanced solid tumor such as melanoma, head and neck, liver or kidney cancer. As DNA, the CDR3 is TGTGCCAGCAGCTTGGAAGAGGAGACCCAGTACTTC. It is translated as CASSLEEETQYF.